This T cell receptor (beta chain) was recorded in a study of blood T cell repertoires in COVID-19. The wider study: In each case, the material was cDNA or gDNA derived from T cells, B-cell-depleted T cells, or PBMCs.

In the study's own analysis: Counts of nucleated cells, estimated from reference gene primer amplification, were obtained. Assay used: immunoSEQ multiplex PCR; TCRdb lists only in-frame clones, some missing. Clone size and the V and J calls come from that table; the DNA yielded D and trimming. The repertoire includes approximately 110,000 clones, approximately 83% of them detected once, and 0.83% sits in the top ten. The CDR3 runs 15 residues. Trimming removed 3 bases from V and 0 bases from J, with 9 bases in between. The germline V gene has CDR1 LNHDA and CDR2 SQIVND (reference sequence). This TCR derives from a woman in her 70s with acute or convalescent COVID-19. The sequenced sample was peripheral blood. The J gene is TRBJ1-3, the V gene TRBV19; D is uncertain. The CDR3 region has the DNA TGTGCCAGTAGTATCGAGCCCTTCTCTGGAAACACCATATATTTT. It specifies CASSIEPFSGNTIYF.